The next 2 T cell receptor beta chains were all read from a single sample in a study of blood T cell repertoires in COVID-19. This table comes from immunoSEQ multiplex PCR, and its TCRdb copy is limited to in-frame clones, with some not included. The sample shows tens of thousands of clones, about 91% of them seen only once. Sample: peripheral blood. The receptors stem from a human donor with active COVID-19. The donor label of this sample is uncertain.

This clone came up a few times. The chain has TRBV12-3 or TRBV12-4 and TRBJ1-2, with 7 bases that match TRBD1. The CDR3 totals 13 residues. With 5 bases clipped from V and 6 bases from J, the junction kept 6 bases outside the gene matches. CDR3: CASSPTGENGYTF. As DNA, the CDR3 is TGTGCCAGCAGTCCCACAGGGGAGAATGGCTACACCTTC.

The V gene is TRBV28, the J gene TRBJ1-1, with D unclear. Germline V gene data show CDR1 as MDHEN and CDR2 as SYDVKM. The CDR3 spans 13 residues. V lost 2 bases and J 0 bases, leaving 4 bases between the germline ends. The CDR3 spells CASSLRVNTEAFF. The CDR3 nucleotides read TGTGCCAGCAGTTTACGGGTGAACACTGAAGCTTTCTTT.